This passage covers 4 T cell receptor beta chains from one sample sequenced in a study of Graves' ophthalmopathy and Graves' hyperthyroidism. Amplification of TCR beta CDR3 regions used RNA transcripts. Second-round multiplex PCR came after first-round RT-PCR with HTBI primers. TCRdb re-derived calls from the multiplex PCR reads in MiXCR, one entry per CDR3 protein. This table has roughly 610,000 distinct CDR3 sequences, approximately 22% appearing once. Sequencing was done on a sample of peripheral blood. The source is a woman aged 18-30 years with stable Graves' hyperthyroidism. Some clones in this sample may be carry-over from other donors' samples.

This clonotype was detected many times. The V call is TRBV2, the J call TRBJ2-7; D uncertain. The CDR3 has 12 amino acids. V gave up 6 bases and J gave up 3 bases, with 9 bases separating them. The germline CDR1 and CDR2 sequences are SNHLY and FYNNEI. The CDR3 spells CASRRDVYEQYF. In DNA, the CDR3 is TGTGCCAGCAGAAGAGATGTCTACGAGCAGTACTTC.

The V call is TRBV12-3 or TRBV12-4, the J call TRBJ1-5, with 9 bases matching TRBD1. This CDR3 is 17 amino acids long. The V gene end was trimmed by 6 bases and the J gene end by 0 bases; junction bases not matched to a gene: 9. The chain's CDR3 is CASRPGQGIHSNQPQHF. The CDR3 DNA reads TGTGCCAGCAGACCCGGACAGGGGATCCATAGCAATCAGCCCCAGCATTTT.

This clonotype was detected a few times. This chain uses TRBV6-1 with TRBJ1-5; no clear D gene. Germline lookup yields CDR1 MNHNS and CDR2 SASEGT. V lost 6 bases to trimming and J lost 6 bases, with 12 bases between them. There are 13 residues in the CDR3. The CDR3 DNA sequence: TGTGCCAGCAGAAGAGGGTACGGTCAGCCCCAGCATTTT. Translating it yields CASRRGYGQPQHF.

V is TRBV18 and J is TRBJ1-3, with 8 bases fitting TRBD1. The ends lost 5 bases at V and 1 base at J; junction bases unmatched: 10. From germline, CDR1 is KGHSH and CDR2 LQKENI. The CDR3 is 17 residues long. The CDR3 is CASSGLTGAVSGNTIYF. CDR3 DNA sequence: TGTGCCAGCTCAGGATTGACAGGGGCAGTATCTGGAAACACCATATATTTT.